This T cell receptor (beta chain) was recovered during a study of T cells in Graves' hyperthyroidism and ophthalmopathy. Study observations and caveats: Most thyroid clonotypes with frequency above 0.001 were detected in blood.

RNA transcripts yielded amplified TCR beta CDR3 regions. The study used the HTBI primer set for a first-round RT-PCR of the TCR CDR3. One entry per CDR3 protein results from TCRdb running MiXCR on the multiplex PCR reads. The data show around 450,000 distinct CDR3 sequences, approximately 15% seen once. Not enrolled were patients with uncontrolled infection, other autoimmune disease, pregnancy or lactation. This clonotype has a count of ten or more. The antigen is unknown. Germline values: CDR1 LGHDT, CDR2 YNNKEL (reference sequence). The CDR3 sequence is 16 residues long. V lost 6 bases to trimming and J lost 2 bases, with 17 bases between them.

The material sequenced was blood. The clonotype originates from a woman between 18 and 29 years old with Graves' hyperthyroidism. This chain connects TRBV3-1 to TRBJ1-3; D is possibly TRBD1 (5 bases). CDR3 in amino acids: CASSPTGTETGNTIYF. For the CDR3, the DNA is TGTGCCAGCAGTCCAACGGGGACGGAGACTGGAAACACCATATATTTT.